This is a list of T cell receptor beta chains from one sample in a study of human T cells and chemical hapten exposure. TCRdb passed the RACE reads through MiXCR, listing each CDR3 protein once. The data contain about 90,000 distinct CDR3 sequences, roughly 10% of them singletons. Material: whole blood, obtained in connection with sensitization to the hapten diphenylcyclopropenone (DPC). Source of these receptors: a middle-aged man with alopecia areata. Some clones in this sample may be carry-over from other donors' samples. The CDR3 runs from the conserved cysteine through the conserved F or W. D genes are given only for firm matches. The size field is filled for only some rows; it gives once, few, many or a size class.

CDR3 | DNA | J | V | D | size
CASSPNRGRAFF | TGTGCCAGTAGTCCGAACAGGGGGAGAGCTTTCTTT | TRBJ1-1 | TRBV19 | TRBD1 | NA
CSVEQTGLPSTDTQYF | TGCAGCGTTGAGCAAACCGGCCTACCTAGCACAGATACGCAGTATTTT | TRBJ2-3 | TRBV29-1 | NA | NA
CASSRYGYEQYF | TGTGCCAGCAGCCGCTATGGGTACGAGCAGTACTTC | TRBJ2-7 | TRBV7-2 | NA | few
CASREIDTQYF | TGTGCCAGCAGGGAGATAGATACGCAGTATTTT | TRBJ2-3 | TRBV28 | NA | NA
CASSIELVGTSPIQYF | TGTGCCAGCAGCATCGAGCTGGTAGGGACAAGCCCCATTCAGTACTTC | TRBJ2-4 | TRBV11-2 | NA | NA
CASSQEGPSGASSYEQYF | TGTGCCAGCAGCCAAGAAGGTCCTAGCGGGGCCAGCTCCTACGAGCAGTACTTC | TRBJ2-7 | TRBV4-2 | TRBD2 | NA
CASSLLRQLNTEAFF | TGTGCCAGCAGCCTCCTTCGACAGTTGAACACTGAAGCTTTCTTT | TRBJ1-1 | TRBV7-9 | NA | few
CAIQLVISTDTQYF | TGTGCCATACAACTAGTAATCAGCACAGATACGCAGTATTTT | TRBJ2-3 | TRBV12-3/TRBV12-4 | NA | few
CASSEDPTDTQYF | TGTGCCAGCAGCGAAGACCCCACAGATACGCAGTATTTT | TRBJ2-3 | TRBV7-2 | NA | once
CATSLGQGEYGYTF | TGTGCCACCAGCCTGGGACAGGGGGAATATGGCTACACCTTC | TRBJ1-2 | TRBV15 | TRBD1 | few
CASSLSRDSYEQYF | TGTGCCAGCAGTTTATCCAGGGACTCCTACGAGCAGTACTTC | TRBJ2-7 | TRBV12-3/TRBV12-4 | NA | few
CASRSGAGAHTQYF | TGTGCCAGCAGGTCAGGGGCGGGAGCGCATACGCAGTATTTT | TRBJ2-3 | TRBV7-2 | NA | NA
CAWSVDTLYGYTF | TGTGCCTGGAGTGTCGACACTCTATATGGCTACACCTTC | TRBJ1-2 | TRBV30 | NA | NA
CSASPLAGSREQYF | TGCAGTGCTAGCCCACTAGCGGGGTCCCGCGAGCAGTACTTC | TRBJ2-7 | TRBV20-1 | TRBD2 | few
CSVEELQTDTQYF | TGCAGCGTTGAGGAGCTCCAAACAGATACGCAGTATTTT | TRBJ2-3 | TRBV29-1 | NA | many
CAWSMGLETQYF | TGTGCCTGGAGCATGGGACTAGAGACCCAGTACTTC | TRBJ2-5 | TRBV30 | NA | NA
CASSLVTLETQYF | TGTGCTAGCAGCTTAGTTACTCTTGAGACCCAGTACTTC | TRBJ2-5 | TRBV7-7 | NA | NA
CAISENYEAGEQFF | TGTGCCATCAGTGAGAACTACGAGGCGGGTGAGCAGTTCTTC | TRBJ2-1 | TRBV10-3 | NA | NA
CASSPLGVLYYGYTF | TGTGCCAGCAGCCCCTTAGGCGTGTTGTACTATGGCTACACCTTC | TRBJ1-2 | TRBV14 | NA | NA
CAWSLLAYGEQFF | TGTGCCTGGAGTTTACTTGCCTATGGTGAGCAGTTCTTC | TRBJ2-1 | TRBV30 | NA | NA
CASSRDSGPGELFF | TGTGCCAGCAGCCGGGATAGCGGACCCGGGGAGCTGTTTTTT | TRBJ2-2 | TRBV12-3/TRBV12-4 | NA | NA
CSAQRQLSNQPQHF | TGCAGTGCCCAAAGACAGCTTAGCAATCAGCCCCAGCATTTT | TRBJ1-5 | TRBV20-1 | NA | few
CASSQGGSIIGVAGVYNEQFF | TGTGCCAGCAGCCAAGGAGGGTCGATCATCGGAGTAGCGGGAGTCTACAATGAGCAGTTCTTC | TRBJ2-1 | TRBV3-1 | TRBD2 | many
CASSYTQTGTYEQYF | TGTGCCAGCAGTTACACACAGACAGGTACTTACGAGCAGTACTTC | TRBJ2-7 | TRBV6-5 | NA | NA
CATSGRGRDQPQHF | TGTGCCACCAGTGGCAGGGGGCGCGATCAGCCCCAGCATTTT | TRBJ1-5 | TRBV24-1 | TRBD1 | NA
CASSLAGTSGPGYNEQFF | TGTGCCAGCAGCTTAGCCGGGACTAGCGGTCCCGGCTACAATGAGCAGTTCTTC | TRBJ2-1 | TRBV7-2 | TRBD2 | few
CSASIGHTSTDTQYF | TGCAGTGCTAGTATCGGACATACCAGCACAGATACGCAGTATTTT | TRBJ2-3 | TRBV20-1 | NA | NA
CASSSQTGNTEAFF | TGTGCCAGCAGTTCCCAGACAGGGAACACTGAAGCTTTCTTT | TRBJ1-1 | TRBV12-3/TRBV12-4 | NA | NA
CASRHATDSNYGYTF | TGTGCCAGCAGACACGCGACAGACTCTAACTATGGCTACACCTTC | TRBJ1-2 | TRBV28 | NA | NA
CASSLEAGLGYHEQFF | TGTGCCAGCAGCTTAGAAGCGGGATTGGGATATCATGAGCAGTTCTTC | TRBJ2-1 | TRBV7-6 | TRBD2 | NA
CAWSAAGERTQYF | TGTGCCTGGAGTGCAGCGGGAGAGCGAACGCAGTATTTT | TRBJ2-3 | TRBV30 | TRBD2 | NA
CASSLGAGGSYGYTF | TGTGCCAGCAGCTTAGGTGCAGGGGGGTCCTATGGCTACACCTTC | TRBJ1-2 | TRBV7-9 | TRBD1 | few
CASSEGSSNQPQHF | TGTGCCAGCAGTGAAGGCAGTAGCAATCAGCCCCAGCATTTT | TRBJ1-5 | TRBV2 | NA | NA
CASSVDGVDQPQHF | TGTGCCAGCAGCGTAGATGGGGTGGATCAGCCCCAGCATTTT | TRBJ1-5 | TRBV9 | NA | NA
CASSLKGSEQYF | TGTGCCAGCAGTTTAAAGGGAAGCGAGCAGTACTTC | TRBJ2-7 | TRBV28 | NA | NA
CASSPFGAANTEAFF | TGCGCCAGCAGCCCTTTTGGGGCAGCGAACACTGAAGCTTTCTTT | TRBJ1-1 | TRBV5-1 | NA | NA
CASSLQLTSGTDTQYF | TGTGCCAGCAGCCTTCAACTCACTAGCGGCACAGATACGCAGTATTTT | TRBJ2-3 | TRBV13 | TRBD2 | few
CASSLYIHSYNEQFF | TGTGCCAGCAGTTTATATATCCACTCCTACAATGAGCAGTTCTTC | TRBJ2-1 | TRBV28 | NA | few
CASSQVQRASGNTIYF | TGTGCCAGCAGCCAAGTTCAGAGGGCTTCAGGAAACACCATATATTTT | TRBJ1-3 | TRBV4-2 | NA | once
CASSPQRTRGSSYNEQFF | TGTGCTAGCAGCCCCCAGCGGACTCGCGGGAGCTCCTACAATGAGCAGTTCTTC | TRBJ2-1 | TRBV7-7 | TRBD2 | NA
CASGLAGLAGAKYF | TGTGCTAGTGGTTTGGCGGGACTAGCGGGGGCGAAGTACTTC | TRBJ2-5 | TRBV12-5 | TRBD2 | NA
CASSRPGLNEQFF | TGTGCCAGCAGTCGACCGGGCTTGAATGAGCAGTTCTTC | TRBJ2-1 | TRBV7-3 | NA | few
CASSYGHNEQFF | TGTGCCAGCAGTTACGGACATAATGAGCAGTTCTTC | TRBJ2-1 | TRBV6-2/TRBV6-3 | NA | NA
CSAAMALGGNQPQHF | TGCAGTGCTGCGATGGCGCTGGGTGGCAATCAGCCCCAGCATTTT | TRBJ1-5 | TRBV20-1 | NA | many
CSVELQKAVGYTF | TGCAGCGTTGAATTACAGAAGGCGGTTGGCTACACCTTC | TRBJ1-2 | TRBV29-1 | NA | few
CSARDRTNYGYTF | TGCAGTGCTAGAGATAGGACCAACTATGGCTACACCTTC | TRBJ1-2 | TRBV20-1 | NA | many
CASSIGKGPSGSPLHF | TGTGCCAGTAGTATCGGGAAGGGCCCGAGCGGTTCACCCCTCCACTTT | TRBJ1-6 | TRBV19 | NA | few
CSAPSEELYGYTF | TGCAGTGCCCCCAGCGAGGAGCTCTATGGCTACACCTTC | TRBJ1-2 | TRBV20-1 | NA | few
CASSVGVIGEQFF | TGTGCCAGCAGCGTGGGAGTAATAGGTGAGCAGTTCTTC | TRBJ2-1 | TRBV2 | NA | many
CASSPSTPQTRTEAFF | TGTGCCAGCTCACCTTCGACCCCACAGACGAGGACTGAAGCTTTCTTT | TRBJ1-1 | TRBV18 | NA | NA
CASSLFGSGSGDTQYF | TGTGCCAGCAGTTTATTTGGGAGCGGGAGCGGAGATACGCAGTATTTT | TRBJ2-3 | TRBV27 | TRBD2 | NA
CASSLAPSGMGRDTQYF | TGTGCCAGCAGCTTAGCCCCTAGCGGGATGGGCCGGGATACGCAGTATTTT | TRBJ2-3 | TRBV7-6 | TRBD2 | NA
CASRSGREAEAFF | TGTGCCAGCAGATCAGGGCGGGAGGCTGAAGCTTTCTTT | TRBJ1-1 | TRBV2 | NA | NA
CASREQGLAGSQETQYF | TGTGCCAGCAGAGAACAAGGACTAGCGGGAAGTCAAGAGACCCAGTACTTC | TRBJ2-5 | TRBV7-9 | TRBD2 | NA
CASSYSKRDPTDTQYF | TGTGCCAGCAGTTACTCGAAAAGGGACCCCACAGATACGCAGTATTTT | TRBJ2-3 | TRBV6-6 | NA | NA